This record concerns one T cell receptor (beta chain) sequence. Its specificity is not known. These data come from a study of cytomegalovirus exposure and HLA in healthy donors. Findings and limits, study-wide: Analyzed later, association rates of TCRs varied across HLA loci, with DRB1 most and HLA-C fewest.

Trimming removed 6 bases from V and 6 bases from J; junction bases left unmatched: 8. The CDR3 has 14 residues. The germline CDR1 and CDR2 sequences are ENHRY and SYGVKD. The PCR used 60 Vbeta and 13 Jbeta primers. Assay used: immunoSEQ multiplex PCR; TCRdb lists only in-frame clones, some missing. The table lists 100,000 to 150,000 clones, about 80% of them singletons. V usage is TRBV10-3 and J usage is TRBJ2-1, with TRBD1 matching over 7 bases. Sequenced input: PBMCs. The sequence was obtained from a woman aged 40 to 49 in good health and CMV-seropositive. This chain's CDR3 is CAIRSVRGPNEQFF. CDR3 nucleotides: TGTGCCATCAGGTCGGTAAGGGGGCCCAATGAGCAGTTCTTC.